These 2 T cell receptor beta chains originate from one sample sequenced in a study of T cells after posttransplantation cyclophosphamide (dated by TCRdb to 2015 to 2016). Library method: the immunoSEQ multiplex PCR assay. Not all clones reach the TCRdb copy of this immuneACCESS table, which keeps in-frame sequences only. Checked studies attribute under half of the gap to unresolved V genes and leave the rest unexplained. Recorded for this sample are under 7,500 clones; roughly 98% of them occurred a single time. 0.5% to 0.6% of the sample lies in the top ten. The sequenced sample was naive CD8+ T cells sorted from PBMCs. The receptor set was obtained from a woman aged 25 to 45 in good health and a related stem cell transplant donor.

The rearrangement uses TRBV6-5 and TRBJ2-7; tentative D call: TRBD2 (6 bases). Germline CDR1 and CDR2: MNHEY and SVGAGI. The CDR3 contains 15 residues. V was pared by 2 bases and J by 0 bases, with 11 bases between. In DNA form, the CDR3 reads TGTGCCAGCAGTTACAAAACTAGCAGCTCCTACGAGCAGTACTTC. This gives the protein CASSYKTSSSYEQYF.

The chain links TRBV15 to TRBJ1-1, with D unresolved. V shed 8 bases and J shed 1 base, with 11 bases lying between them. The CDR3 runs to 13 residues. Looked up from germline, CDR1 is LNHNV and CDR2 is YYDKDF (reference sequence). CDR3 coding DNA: TGTGCCACCGCGGGAGACTGGAACACTGAAGCTTTCTTT. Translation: CATAGDWNTEAFF. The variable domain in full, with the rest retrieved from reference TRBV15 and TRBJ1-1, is DAMVIQNPRYQVTQFGKPVTLSCSQTLNHNVMYWYQQKSSQAPKLLFHYYDKDFNNEADTPDNFQSRRPNTSFCFLDIRSPGLGDTAMYLCATAGDWNTEAFFGQGTRLTVV.